This TCR beta chain was captured in a study of T-cell memory formation after mild COVID-19. For the study at large: The TCR clusters were mostly specific to one donor.

TCRdb re-called the 5' RACE reads through MiXCR, storing one row per CDR3 protein. The repertoire has approximately 150,000 distinct CDR3 sequences, 10% to 15% of them found once; the top ten carry approximately 3.3%. Comments on this clonotype: Germline is not matched at one junction end, which may reflect a read error.

Input material: PBMCs or a T cell subset sorted from them (not recorded which). This clonotype was sampled from a man between 18 and 29 years old who had mild COVID-19 (a few samples of this study predate the infection). Cell type and time point are not known.

CDR3 region: CASRLDQGRQETQYF. The CDR3, as DNA: TGCGCCAGCAGATTGGACCAGGGCCGCCAAGAGACCCAGTACTTC. This chain connects TRBV5-1 to TRBJ2-5; D perhaps matches TRBD1 (5 bases). There are 15 residues in the CDR3. Looked up from germline, CDR1 is SGHRS and CDR2 is YFSETQ. Variable domain in full (rest from reference TRBV5-1 and TRBJ2-5): KAGVTQTPRYLIKTRGQQVTLSCSPISGHRSVSWYQQTPGQGLQFLFEYFSETQRNKGNFPGRFSGRQFSNSRSEMNVSTLELGDSALYLCASRLDQGRQETQYFGPGTRLLVL.